This is a list of T cell receptor beta chains from one sample in a study of OX40 agonist ivuxolimab in advanced cancers. Sequencing was performed with immunoSEQ multiplex PCR; in TCRdb, only in-frame clones are kept and a portion is missing. The data hold approximately 70,000 clones, with approximately 85% observed a single time. Here the sequenced sample was CD4+ or CD8+ T cells sorted from blood, taken in a trial of the OX40 agonist ivuxolimab. The receptors shown here come from an adult with an advanced solid tumor such as melanoma, head and neck, liver or kidney cancer. Both conserved end residues are part of each CDR3. The order of the fields is J gene, D gene, V gene, clone size, CDR3 protein, CDR3 DNA. A D gene is named only where the DNA matches it firmly. Clone size is stated in some rows and not others, as once, few, many or a class when expanded.

J gene: TRBJ1-3; D gene: -; V gene: TRBV9; clone size: -; CDR3 protein: CASSPRYGIGNTIYF; CDR3 DNA: TGTGCCAGCAGCCCAAGATACGGCATAGGGAACACCATATATTTT
J gene: TRBJ1-1; D gene: -; V gene: TRBV11-2; clone size: -; CDR3 protein: CASSYTSNTEAFF; CDR3 DNA: TGTGCCAGCAGCTATACTTCGAACACTGAAGCTTTCTTT
J gene: TRBJ1-2; D gene: TRBD1; V gene: TRBV10-2; clone size: -; CDR3 protein: CASSAMDRGTGYTF; CDR3 DNA: TGCGCCAGCAGTGCGATGGACAGGGGGACGGGATACACCTTC
J gene: TRBJ2-1; D gene: -; V gene: TRBV19; clone size: -; CDR3 protein: CASSDWNEQFF; CDR3 DNA: TGTGCCAGTAGTGATTGGAATGAGCAGTTCTTC
J gene: TRBJ2-5; D gene: TRBD1; V gene: TRBV19; clone size: -; CDR3 protein: CASSIDGAGTGGEETQYF; CDR3 DNA: TGTGCCAGTAGTATAGATGGGGCCGGGACAGGGGGCGAGGAGACCCAGTACTTC
J gene: TRBJ1-1; D gene: -; V gene: TRBV7-3; clone size: -; CDR3 protein: CASSLVAKETEAFF; CDR3 DNA: TGTGCCAGCAGCTTAGTGGCTAAAGAGACTGAAGCTTTCTTT
J gene: TRBJ1-5; D gene: -; V gene: TRBV2; clone size: few; CDR3 protein: CASAGQGHSNQPQHF; CDR3 DNA: TGTGCCTCAGCCGGGCAGGGCCATAGCAATCAGCCCCAGCATTTT
J gene: TRBJ1-2; D gene: -; V gene: TRBV7-2; clone size: -; CDR3 protein: CASSLGLGTYGYTF; CDR3 DNA: TGTGCCAGCAGCTTGGGCCTGGGGACTTATGGCTACACCTTC
J gene: TRBJ1-2; D gene: -; V gene: TRBV6-1; clone size: -; CDR3 protein: CASMSTAIYGYTF; CDR3 DNA: TGTGCCAGCATGAGCACCGCAATCTATGGCTACACCTTC
J gene: TRBJ1-1; D gene: TRBD1; V gene: TRBV6-5; clone size: once; CDR3 protein: CASSYSTGSAFF; CDR3 DNA: TGTGCCAGCAGTTATTCGACAGGGAGCGCTTTCTTT
J gene: TRBJ1-1; D gene: -; V gene: TRBV28; clone size: -; CDR3 protein: CASRRTGTEAFF; CDR3 DNA: TGTGCCAGCAGACGGACTGGCACTGAAGCTTTCTTT
J gene: TRBJ2-2; D gene: -; V gene: TRBV7-6; clone size: -; CDR3 protein: CASSLDPNTGELFF; CDR3 DNA: TGTGCCAGCAGCTTAGACCCCAACACCGGGGAGCTGTTTTTT
J gene: TRBJ2-7; D gene: -; V gene: TRBV4-3; clone size: few; CDR3 protein: CASSLTVQWYEQYF; CDR3 DNA: TGCGCCAGCAGCCTCACGGTACAGTGGTACGAGCAGTACTTC
J gene: TRBJ1-6; D gene: -; V gene: TRBV11-2; clone size: few; CDR3 protein: CASSLGGLNSPLHF; CDR3 DNA: TGTGCCAGCAGCTTAGGTGGGCTCAATTCACCCCTCCACTTT
J gene: TRBJ1-4; D gene: -; V gene: TRBV13; clone size: -; CDR3 protein: CASSYWTTTGPGELFF; CDR3 DNA: TGTGCCAGCAGCTACTGGACCACCACGGGCCCGGGTGAACTGTTTTTT
J gene: TRBJ1-2; D gene: -; V gene: TRBV28; clone size: -; CDR3 protein: CASSLTDSYGYTF; CDR3 DNA: TGTGCCAGCAGTTTGACAGACTCCTATGGCTACACCTTC
J gene: TRBJ2-5; D gene: -; V gene: TRBV19; clone size: -; CDR3 protein: CASSIDGGAGTQYF; CDR3 DNA: TGTGCCAGTAGTATAGATGGGGGCGCGGGAACCCAGTACTTC
J gene: TRBJ1-1; D gene: TRBD1; V gene: TRBV19; clone size: -; CDR3 protein: CASSKPHTGVSAEAFF; CDR3 DNA: TGTGCCAGTAGTAAACCTCACACAGGGGTGAGCGCTGAAGCTTTCTTT
J gene: TRBJ2-3; D gene: TRBD2; V gene: TRBV5-1; clone size: few; CDR3 protein: CASSAGGYTDTQYF; CDR3 DNA: TGCGCCAGCAGTGCGGGGGGTTACACAGATACGCAGTATTTT
J gene: TRBJ2-3; D gene: -; V gene: TRBV7-7; clone size: few; CDR3 protein: CASSLGTDTQYF; CDR3 DNA: TGTGCCAGCAGCTTAGGCACAGATACGCAGTATTTT
J gene: TRBJ1-3; D gene: -; V gene: TRBV15; clone size: -; CDR3 protein: CATSRDLSTPGTIYF; CDR3 DNA: TGTGCCACCAGCAGAGATCTGTCGACCCCGGGGACCATATATTTT
J gene: TRBJ2-2; D gene: TRBD1; V gene: TRBV4-1; clone size: -; CDR3 protein: CASSQITGGTGELFF; CDR3 DNA: TGCGCCAGCAGCCAAATTACAGGGGGGACCGGGGAGCTGTTTTTT
J gene: TRBJ2-1; D gene: -; V gene: TRBV19; clone size: -; CDR3 protein: CASSIRSLQQFEQFF; CDR3 DNA: TGTGCCAGTAGTATCCGGTCCCTCCAACAATTCGAGCAGTTCTTC
J gene: TRBJ2-3; D gene: TRBD2; V gene: TRBV30; clone size: -; CDR3 protein: CAWSSLAGSTDTQYF; CDR3 DNA: TGTGCCTGGAGCTCACTAGCGGGCAGCACAGATACGCAGTATTTT
J gene: TRBJ1-1; D gene: TRBD1; V gene: TRBV5-6; clone size: -; CDR3 protein: CASSLQQGVRKAFF; CDR3 DNA: TGTGCCAGCAGCTTACAACAGGGGGTTCGTAAAGCTTTCTTT
J gene: TRBJ2-7; D gene: TRBD2; V gene: TRBV28; clone size: -; CDR3 protein: CASSFSASGIYEQYF; CDR3 DNA: TGTGCCAGCAGTTTTTCGGCTAGCGGGATATACGAGCAGTACTTC
J gene: TRBJ2-2; D gene: -; V gene: TRBV19; clone size: -; CDR3 protein: CASRRGDRSGELFF; CDR3 DNA: TGTGCCAGCCGTAGGGGAGACAGATCCGGGGAGCTGTTTTTT
J gene: TRBJ1-2; D gene: -; V gene: TRBV4-3; clone size: -; CDR3 protein: CASSQGHPTNGYTF; CDR3 DNA: TGCGCCAGCAGCCAAGGACACCCGACGAATGGCTACACCTTC
J gene: TRBJ2-7; D gene: -; V gene: TRBV27; clone size: -; CDR3 protein: CASPFGEQYF; CDR3 DNA: TGTGCCAGCCCCTTCGGAGAGCAGTACTTC